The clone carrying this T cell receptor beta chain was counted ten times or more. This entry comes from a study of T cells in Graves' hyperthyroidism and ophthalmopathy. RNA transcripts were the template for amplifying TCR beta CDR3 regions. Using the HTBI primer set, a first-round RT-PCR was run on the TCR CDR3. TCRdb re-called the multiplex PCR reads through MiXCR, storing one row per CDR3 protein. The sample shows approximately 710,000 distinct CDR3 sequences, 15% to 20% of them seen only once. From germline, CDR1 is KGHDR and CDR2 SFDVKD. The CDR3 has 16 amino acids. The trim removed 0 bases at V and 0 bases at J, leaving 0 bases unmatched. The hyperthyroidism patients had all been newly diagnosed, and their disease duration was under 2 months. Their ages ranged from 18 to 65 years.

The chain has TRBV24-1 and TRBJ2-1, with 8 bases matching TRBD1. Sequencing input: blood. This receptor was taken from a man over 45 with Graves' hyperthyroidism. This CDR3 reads CATSDLTGGSYNEQFF. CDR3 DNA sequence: TGTGCCACCAGTGATTTGACAGGGGGCTCCTACAATGAGCAGTTCTTC.